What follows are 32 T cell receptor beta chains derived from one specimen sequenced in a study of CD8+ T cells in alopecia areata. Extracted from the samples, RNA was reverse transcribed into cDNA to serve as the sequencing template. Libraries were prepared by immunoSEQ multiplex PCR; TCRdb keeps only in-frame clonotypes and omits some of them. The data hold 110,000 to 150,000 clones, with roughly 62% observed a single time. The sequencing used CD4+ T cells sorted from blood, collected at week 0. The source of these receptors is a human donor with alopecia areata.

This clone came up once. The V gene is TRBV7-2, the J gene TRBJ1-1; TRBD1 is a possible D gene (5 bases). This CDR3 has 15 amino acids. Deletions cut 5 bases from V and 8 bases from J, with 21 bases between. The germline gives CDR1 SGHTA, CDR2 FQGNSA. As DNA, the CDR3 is TGTGCCAGCAGCCAAGAGGGACTCCTTAATCGCGAAGCTTTCTTT. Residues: CASSQEGLLNREAFF.

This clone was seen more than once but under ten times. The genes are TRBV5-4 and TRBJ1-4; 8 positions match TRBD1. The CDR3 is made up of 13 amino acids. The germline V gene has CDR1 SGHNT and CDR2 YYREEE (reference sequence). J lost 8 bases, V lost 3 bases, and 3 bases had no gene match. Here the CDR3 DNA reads TGTGCCAGCAGCTCGGGACAGGAAGAAAAACTGTTTTTT. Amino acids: CASSSGQEEKLFF.

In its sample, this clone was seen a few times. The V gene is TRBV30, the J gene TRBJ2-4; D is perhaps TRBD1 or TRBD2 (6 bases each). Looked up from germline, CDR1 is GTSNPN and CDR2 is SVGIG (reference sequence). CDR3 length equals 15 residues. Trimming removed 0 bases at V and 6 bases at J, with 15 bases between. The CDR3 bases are TGTGCCTGGAGTGTAAAGGGGGGCGCTGGAAACATTCAGTACTTC. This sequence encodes CAWSVKGGAGNIQYF.

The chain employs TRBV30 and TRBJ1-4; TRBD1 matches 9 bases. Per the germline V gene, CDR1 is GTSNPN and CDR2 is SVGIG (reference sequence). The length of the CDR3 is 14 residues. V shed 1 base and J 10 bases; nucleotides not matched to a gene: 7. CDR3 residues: CAWSDGTGNRKLFF. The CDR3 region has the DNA TGTGCCTGGAGTGACGGGACAGGGAACAGAAAACTGTTTTTT.

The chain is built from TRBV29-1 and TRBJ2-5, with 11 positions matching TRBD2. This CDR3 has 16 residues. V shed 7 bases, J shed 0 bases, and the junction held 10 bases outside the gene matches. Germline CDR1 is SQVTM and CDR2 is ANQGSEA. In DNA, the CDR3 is TGCAGCGCCCTTCTACTAGCGGGGGCCTACCAAGAGACCCAGTACTTC. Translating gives CSALLLAGAYQETQYF.

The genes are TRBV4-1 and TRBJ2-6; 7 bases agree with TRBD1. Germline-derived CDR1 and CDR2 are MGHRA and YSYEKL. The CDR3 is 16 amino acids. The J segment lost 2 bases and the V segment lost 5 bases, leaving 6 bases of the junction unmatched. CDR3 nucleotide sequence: TGCGCCAGCAGCAGACAGGGTTTCGCTGGGGCCAACGTCCTGACTTTC. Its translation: CASSRQGFAGANVLTF.

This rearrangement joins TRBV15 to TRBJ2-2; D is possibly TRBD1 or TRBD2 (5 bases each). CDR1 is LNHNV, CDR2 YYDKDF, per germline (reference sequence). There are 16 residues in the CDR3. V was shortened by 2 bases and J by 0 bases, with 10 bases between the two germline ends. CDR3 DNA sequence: TGTGCCACCAGCAGAAGTACGGGGCCGAACACCGGGGAGCTGTTTTTT. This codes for CATSRSTGPNTGELFF.

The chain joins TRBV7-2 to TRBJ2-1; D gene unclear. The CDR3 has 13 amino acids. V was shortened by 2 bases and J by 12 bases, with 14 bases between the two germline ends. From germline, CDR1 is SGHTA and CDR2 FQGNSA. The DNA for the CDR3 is TGTGCCAGCAGCTTAAATACAGCCGGCGGGCAGTTCTTC. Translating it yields CASSLNTAGGQFF. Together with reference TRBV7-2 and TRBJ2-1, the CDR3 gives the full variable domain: GAGVSQSPSNKVTEKGKDVELRCDPISGHTALYWYRQSLGQGLEFLIYFQGNSAPDKSGLPSDRFSAERTGGSVSTLTIQRTQQEDSAVYLCASSLNTAGGQFFGPGTRLTVL.

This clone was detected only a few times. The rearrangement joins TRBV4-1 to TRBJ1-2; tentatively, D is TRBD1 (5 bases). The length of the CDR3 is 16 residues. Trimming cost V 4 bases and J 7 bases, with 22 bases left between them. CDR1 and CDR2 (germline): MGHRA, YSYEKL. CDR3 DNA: TGCGCCAGCAGCCGAAGGAACCAACAGGATTTGTTTGGCTACACCTTC. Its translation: CASSRRNQQDLFGYTF.

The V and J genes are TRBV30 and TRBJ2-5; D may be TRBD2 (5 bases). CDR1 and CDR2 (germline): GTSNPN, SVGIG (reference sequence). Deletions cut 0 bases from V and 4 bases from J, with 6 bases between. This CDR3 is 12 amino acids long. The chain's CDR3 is CAWSVGVETQYF. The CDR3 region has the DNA TGTGCCTGGAGTGTCGGGGTAGAGACCCAGTACTTC.

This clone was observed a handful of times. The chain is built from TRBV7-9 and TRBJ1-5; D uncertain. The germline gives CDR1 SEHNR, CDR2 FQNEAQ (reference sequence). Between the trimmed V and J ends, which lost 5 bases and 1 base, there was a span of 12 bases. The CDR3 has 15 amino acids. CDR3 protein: CASSPSGVSNQPQHF. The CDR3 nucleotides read TGTGCCAGCAGCCCCTCCGGGGTGAGCAATCAGCCCCAGCATTTT.

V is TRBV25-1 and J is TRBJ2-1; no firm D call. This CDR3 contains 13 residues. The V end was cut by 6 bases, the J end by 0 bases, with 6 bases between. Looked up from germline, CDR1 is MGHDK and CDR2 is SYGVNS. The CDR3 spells CASRRTSYNEQFF. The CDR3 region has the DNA TGTGCCAGCAGGCGGACCTCCTACAATGAGCAGTTCTTC.

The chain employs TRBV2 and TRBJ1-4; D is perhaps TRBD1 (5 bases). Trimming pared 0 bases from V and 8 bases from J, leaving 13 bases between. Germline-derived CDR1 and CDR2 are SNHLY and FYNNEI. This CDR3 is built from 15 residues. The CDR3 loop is CASSEALGVGEKLFF. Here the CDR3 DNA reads TGTGCCAGCAGTGAAGCGCTGGGGGTTGGCGAAAAACTGTTTTTT.

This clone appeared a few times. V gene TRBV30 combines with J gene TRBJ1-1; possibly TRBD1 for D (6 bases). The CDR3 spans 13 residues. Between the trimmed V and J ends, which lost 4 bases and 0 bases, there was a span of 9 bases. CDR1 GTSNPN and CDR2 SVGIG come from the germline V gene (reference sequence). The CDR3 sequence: CAWMYRVNTEAFF. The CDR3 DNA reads TGTGCCTGGATGTACAGGGTGAACACTGAAGCTTTCTTT. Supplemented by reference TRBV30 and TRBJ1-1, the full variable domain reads SQTIHQWPATLVQPVGSPLSLECTVEGTSNPNLYWYRQAAGRGLQLLFYSVGIGQISSEVPQNLSASRPQDRQFILSSKKLLLSDSGFYLCAWMYRVNTEAFFGQGTRLTVV.

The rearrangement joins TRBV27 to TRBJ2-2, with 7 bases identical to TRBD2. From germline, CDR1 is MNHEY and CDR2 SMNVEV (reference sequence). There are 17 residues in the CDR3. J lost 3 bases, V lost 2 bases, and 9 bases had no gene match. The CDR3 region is CASSLRYQGGHTGELFF. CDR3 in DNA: TGTGCCAGCAGTTTACGATACCAGGGAGGGCACACCGGGGAGCTGTTTTTT.

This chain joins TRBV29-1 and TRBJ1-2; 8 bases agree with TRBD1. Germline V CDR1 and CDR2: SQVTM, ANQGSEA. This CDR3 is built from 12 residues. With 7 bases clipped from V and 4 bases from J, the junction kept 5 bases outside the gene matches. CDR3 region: CSADRGGYGYTF. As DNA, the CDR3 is TGCAGCGCCGACAGGGGTGGCTATGGCTACACCTTC.

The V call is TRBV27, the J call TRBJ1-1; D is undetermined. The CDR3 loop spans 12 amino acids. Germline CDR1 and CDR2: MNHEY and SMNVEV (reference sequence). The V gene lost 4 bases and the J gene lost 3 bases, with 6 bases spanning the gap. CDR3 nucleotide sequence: TGTGCCAGCAGTTCAACCTACACTGAAGCTTTCTTT. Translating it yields CASSSTYTEAFF.

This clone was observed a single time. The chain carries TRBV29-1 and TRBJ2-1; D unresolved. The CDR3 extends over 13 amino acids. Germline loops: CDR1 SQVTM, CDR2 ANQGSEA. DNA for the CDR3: TGCACGGCGGCAGAATACTCCTACAATGAGCAGTTCTTC. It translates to CTAAEYSYNEQFF.

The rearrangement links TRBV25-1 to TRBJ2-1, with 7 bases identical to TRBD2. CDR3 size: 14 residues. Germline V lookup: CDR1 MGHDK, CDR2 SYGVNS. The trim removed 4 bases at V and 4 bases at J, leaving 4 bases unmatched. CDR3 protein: CASSVLADYNEQFF. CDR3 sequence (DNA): TGTGCCAGCAGTGTTCTAGCGGATTACAATGAGCAGTTCTTC.

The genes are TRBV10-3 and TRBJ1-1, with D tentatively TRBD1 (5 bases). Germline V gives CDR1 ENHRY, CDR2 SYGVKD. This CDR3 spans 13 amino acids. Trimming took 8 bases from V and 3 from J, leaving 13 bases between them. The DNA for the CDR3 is TGTGCCATCGGGGGTTTTGGGGACACTGAAGCTTTCTTT. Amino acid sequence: CAIGGFGDTEAFF.

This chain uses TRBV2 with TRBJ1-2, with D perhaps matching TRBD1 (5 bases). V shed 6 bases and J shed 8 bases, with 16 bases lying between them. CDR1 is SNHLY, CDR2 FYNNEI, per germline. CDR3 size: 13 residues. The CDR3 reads CASSLLREPGYTF. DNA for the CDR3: TGTGCCAGCAGCCTACTCAGGGAGCCCGGCTACACCTTC.

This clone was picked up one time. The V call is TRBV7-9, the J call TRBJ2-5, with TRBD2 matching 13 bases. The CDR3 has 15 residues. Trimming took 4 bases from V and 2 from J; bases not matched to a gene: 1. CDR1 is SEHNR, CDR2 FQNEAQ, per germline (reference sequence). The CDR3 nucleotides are TGTGCCAGCAGCTGGGGACTAGCGGGACAAGAGACCCAGTACTTC. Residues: CASSWGLAGQETQYF.

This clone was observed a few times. CDR3 residues: CASSQDRRGTEKLFF. CDR3 DNA: TGCGCCAGCAGCCAAGATCGGAGGGGCACTGAAAAACTGTTTTTT. This chain links TRBV4-3 with TRBJ1-4, with a possible D match to TRBD1 (5 bases). CDR1 is LGHNA and CDR2 is YSLEER in the germline V gene. The CDR3 contains 15 residues. Trimming stripped 0 bases from V and 7 bases from J, with 12 bases between.

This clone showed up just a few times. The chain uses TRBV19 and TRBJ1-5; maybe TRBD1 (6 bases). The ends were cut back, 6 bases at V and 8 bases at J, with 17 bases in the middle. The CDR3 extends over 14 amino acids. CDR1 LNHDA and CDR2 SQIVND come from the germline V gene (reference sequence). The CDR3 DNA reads TGTGCCAGTAGCCGCCTTATGACAGGAAAGCCCCAGCATTTT. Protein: CASSRLMTGKPQHF.

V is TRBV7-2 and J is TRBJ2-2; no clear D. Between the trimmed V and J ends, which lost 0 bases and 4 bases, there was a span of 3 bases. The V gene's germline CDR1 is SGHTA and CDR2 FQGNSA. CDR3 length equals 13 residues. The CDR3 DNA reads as TGTGCCAGCAGCTTAGCGGGCACCGGGGAGCTGTTTTTT. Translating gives CASSLAGTGELFF. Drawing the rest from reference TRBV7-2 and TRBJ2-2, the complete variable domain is GAGVSQSPSNKVTEKGKDVELRCDPISGHTALYWYRQSLGQGLEFLIYFQGNSAPDKSGLPSDRFSAERTGGSVSTLTIQRTQQEDSAVYLCASSLAGTGELFFGEGSRLTVL.

CDR3 nucleotide sequence: TGCGCCAGCAGCGGGCACAGAGGAGAGACCCAGTACTTC. This translates into CASSGHRGETQYF. J is TRBJ2-5 and V is TRBV10-2; D is uncertain. The CDR3 has 13 residues. Germline V gives CDR1 WSHSY, CDR2 SAAADI. V was cut by 6 bases and J by 4 bases, with 12 bases left in between.

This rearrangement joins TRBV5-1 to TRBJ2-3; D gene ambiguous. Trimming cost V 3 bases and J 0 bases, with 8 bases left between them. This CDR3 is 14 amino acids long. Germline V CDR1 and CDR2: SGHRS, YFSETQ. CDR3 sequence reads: CASSSLTSTDTQYF. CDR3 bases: TGCGCCAGCAGCTCTCTGACTAGCACAGATACGCAGTATTTT. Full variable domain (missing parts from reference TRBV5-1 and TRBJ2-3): KAGVTQTPRYLIKTRGQQVTLSCSPISGHRSVSWYQQTPGQGLQFLFEYFSETQRNKGNFPGRFSGRQFSNSRSEMNVSTLELGDSALYLCASSSLTSTDTQYFGPGTRLTVL.

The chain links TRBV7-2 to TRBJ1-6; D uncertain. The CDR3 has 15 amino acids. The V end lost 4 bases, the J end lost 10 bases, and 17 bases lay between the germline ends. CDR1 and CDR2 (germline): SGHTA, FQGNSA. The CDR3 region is CASSSSPGYLSPLHF. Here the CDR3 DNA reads TGTGCCAGCAGCTCTTCGCCGGGTTATCTCTCACCCCTCCACTTT. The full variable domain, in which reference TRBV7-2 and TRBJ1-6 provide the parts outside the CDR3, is GAGVSQSPSNKVTEKGKDVELRCDPISGHTALYWYRQSLGQGLEFLIYFQGNSAPDKSGLPSDRFSAERTGGSVSTLTIQRTQQEDSAVYLCASSSSPGYLSPLHFGNGTRLTVT.

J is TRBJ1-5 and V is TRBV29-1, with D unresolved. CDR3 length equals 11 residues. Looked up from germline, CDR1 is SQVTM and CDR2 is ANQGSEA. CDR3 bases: TGCAGGGTCTATAGCAATCAGCCCCAGCATTTT. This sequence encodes CRVYSNQPQHF.

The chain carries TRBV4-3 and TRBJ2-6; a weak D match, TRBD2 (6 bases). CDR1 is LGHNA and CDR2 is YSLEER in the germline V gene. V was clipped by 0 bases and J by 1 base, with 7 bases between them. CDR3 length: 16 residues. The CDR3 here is CASSQDGRSGANVLTF. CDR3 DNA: TGCGCCAGCAGCCAAGATGGGAGGTCTGGGGCCAACGTCCTGACTTTC.

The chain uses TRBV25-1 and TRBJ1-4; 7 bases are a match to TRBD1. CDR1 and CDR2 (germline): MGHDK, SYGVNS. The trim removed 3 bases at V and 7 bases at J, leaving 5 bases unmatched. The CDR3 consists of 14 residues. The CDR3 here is CASSETGIGEKLFF. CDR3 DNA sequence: TGTGCCAGCAGTGAGACAGGGATAGGTGAAAAACTGTTTTTT.

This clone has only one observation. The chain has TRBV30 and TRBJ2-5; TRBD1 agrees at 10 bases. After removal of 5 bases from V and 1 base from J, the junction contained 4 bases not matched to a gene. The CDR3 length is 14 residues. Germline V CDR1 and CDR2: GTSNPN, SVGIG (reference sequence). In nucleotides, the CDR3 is TGTGCCTGGGCCAGGGACAGGGGCCAAGAGACCCAGTACTTC. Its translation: CAWARDRGQETQYF.